The clone carrying this T cell receptor beta chain was counted at least ten times. This sample is part of a study of blood T cells in healthy people across ages. The germline V and J ends were trimmed by 2 bases and 10 bases, with 9 bases remaining between them. This CDR3 has 13 residues. Germline lookup yields CDR1 SEHNR and CDR2 FQNEAQ (reference sequence). It was with a sample-barcoded 5' primer and a J-beta primer mix that a second PCR of about 6 to 11 cycles was run. TCRdb processed the 5' RACE reads anew with MiXCR; each CDR3 protein has one entry. This table holds more than 800,000 distinct CDR3 sequences, 29% found once.

This clonotype was sampled from a woman of 80 years or more in good health. This rearrangement joins TRBV7-9 to TRBJ1-6; unclear D gene. The sequenced material came from blood. The CDR3 DNA reads as TGTGCCAGCAGCTTAATTCACGAATCACCCCTCCACTTT. Amino acid sequence: CASSLIHESPLHF.